This TCR beta chain comes out of a study of T cells in localized non-small cell lung cancer. Overall study findings and caveats: Uninvolved adjacent lung had higher T cell clonality than tumor and all other tissues. Appearance in adjacent lung was seen for a median 57 of the top 100 tumor clones. It remains possible that heterogeneity exists, since only one tumor region was sequenced.

Libraries were prepared by immunoSEQ multiplex PCR; TCRdb keeps only in-frame clonotypes and omits some of them. Counted here are about 33,000 clones, 80% occurring once; the ten biggest clones make up about 16%. The CDR3 consists of 17 residues. Germline lookup yields CDR1 LNHDA and CDR2 SQIVND (reference sequence). V lost 5 bases, J lost 1 base, and 20 bases lay in between. Comment on this clone: Its antigen remains unknown.

The source is a male donor at least 60 years old with stage III squamous cell lung carcinoma. The rearrangement links TRBV19 to TRBJ1-1; TRBD1 might be the D (6 bases). The specimen comprised peripheral blood, sampled before any cancer treatment. The CDR3: CASSHRVFRRSNTEAFF. In DNA form, the CDR3 reads TGTGCCAGTAGTCACAGGGTCTTCAGGAGGTCGAACACTGAAGCTTTCTTT.